The 8 T cell receptor beta chains reported below all come from one sample, sequenced in a study of shared clonotypes between healthy human individuals. Libraries were prepared by immunoSEQ multiplex PCR; TCRdb keeps only in-frame clonotypes and omits some of them. The data show about 490,000 clones, 70% to 80% seen once. Sequenced sample: PBMCs. Source of these receptors: a woman in her forties in good health. Some clones in this sample may be carry-over from other donors' samples.

This sequence joins TRBV5-1 and TRBJ2-7, with TRBD1 matching 9 bases. Germline CDR1 and CDR2: SGHRS and YFSETQ. J gave up 3 bases and V 0 bases, and 7 bases lay outside the gene matches. The CDR3 loop spans 16 amino acids. The CDR3: CASSLVSGTGNYEQYF. For the CDR3, the DNA is TGCGCCAGCAGCTTGGTATCCGGGACAGGGAACTACGAGCAGTACTTC. Supplemented by reference TRBV5-1 and TRBJ2-7, the full variable domain reads KAGVTQTPRYLIKTRGQQVTLSCSPISGHRSVSWYQQTPGQGLQFLFEYFSETQRNKGNFPGRFSGRQFSNSRSEMNVSTLELGDSALYLCASSLVSGTGNYEQYFGPGTRLTVT.

The J gene is TRBJ2-2, the V gene TRBV9; the match to TRBD1 covers 10 bases. The CDR3 extends over 17 amino acids. Germline V gives CDR1 SGDLS, CDR2 YYNGEE. V shed 0 bases and J 6 bases; nucleotides not matched to a gene: 8. In nucleotides, the CDR3 is TGTGCCAGCAGCGTAGATCGGGGGACAGGGGTCGCCGGGGAGCTGTTTTTT. This encodes CASSVDRGTGVAGELFF.

To note about this clone: A far more abundant clone sits one base away, making this likely a read error. Within the sample, other DNA sequences also encode this same CDR3. The CDR3 sequence is CASTETEREIVETQYF. The CDR3 coding sequence is TGTGCCAGCACGGAGACGGAGCGAGAGATCGTGGAGACCCAGTACTTC. The chain carries TRBV6-6 and TRBJ2-5, with D unresolved. V was shortened by 7 bases and J by 5 bases, with 23 bases between the two germline ends. Germline-derived CDR1 and CDR2 are MNHNY and SVGAGI (reference sequence). This CDR3 contains 16 residues.

The rearrangement uses TRBV5-1 and TRBJ2-1, with TRBD2 matching 8 bases. In germline, CDR1 is SGHRS, CDR2 YFSETQ. V lost 4 bases to trimming and J lost 0 bases; unmatched junction nucleotides: 6. This CDR3 has 16 residues. The CDR3 loop is CASSPVAGLSYNEQFF. For the CDR3, the DNA is TGCGCCAGCAGCCCGGTAGCGGGACTCTCCTACAATGAGCAGTTCTTC.

The sample holds a few counts of this clone. The chain couples TRBV7-2 to TRBJ2-1, with 10 bases aligning to TRBD2. This CDR3 has 16 amino acids. The ends lost 4 bases at V and 6 bases at J; junction bases unmatched: 9. Germline loops: CDR1 SGHTA, CDR2 FQGNSA. The CDR3 bases are TGTGCCAGCAGCTCCCTAGCGGGAGTTCGGGGCAATGAGCAGTTCTTC. This gives the protein CASSSLAGVRGNEQFF.

V and J are TRBV18 and TRBJ1-4, with a possible D match to TRBD1 (5 bases). Germline V gene lookup returns CDR1 KGHSH and CDR2 LQKENI. This CDR3 has 15 amino acids. V was trimmed by 4 bases and J by 5 bases, leaving 14 bases between them. This CDR3 reads CASSLFRDGNEKLFF. DNA of the CDR3: TGTGCCAGCTCACTATTCCGGGACGGAAATGAAAAACTGTTTTTT.

This clone was recorded at least ten times. The same CDR3 can be traced to other DNA sequences in this sample. The rearrangement joins TRBV28 to TRBJ1-5; D not resolved. CDR3 length: 12 amino acids. Trimming removed 10 bases from V and 6 bases from J, with 13 bases in between. Germline CDR1 reads MDHEN; CDR2 reads SYDVKM. CDR3 sequence: CATGPVRQPQHF. The CDR3, as DNA: TGTGCCACCGGCCCCGTGCGTCAGCCCCAGCATTTT.

J is TRBJ2-5 and V is TRBV7-2; D remains ambiguous. Per germline, CDR1 SGHTA and CDR2 FQGNSA. The V and J ends lost 2 bases and 0 bases respectively, with 16 bases between them. The CDR3 sequence is 17 residues long. The CDR3 region has the DNA TGTGCCAGCAGCTTACAGAGCCGACTGGGTCACCAAGAGACCCAGTACTTC. This encodes CASSLQSRLGHQETQYF.